Each of the 30 T cell receptor beta chains below was sequenced from the same sample in a study of blood T cell repertoires in COVID-19. Sequenced by immunoSEQ multiplex PCR; TCRdb stores in-frame clones only, minus some. Found here are hundreds of thousands of clones, over 75% of them singletons; the top ten hold 3.5% to 4.5%. The source material was peripheral blood. All receptors come from a man between 50 and 59 years old with acute or convalescent COVID-19.

CDR3 sequence reads: CASSVYRSLSSGNTIYF. CDR3 nucleotide sequence: TGTGCCAGCAGCGTATATCGGTCTCTAAGCTCTGGAAACACCATATATTTT. The chain joins TRBV9 to TRBJ1-3, with D hard to call. CDR3 length: 17 residues. V was cut by 1 base and J by 0 bases, with 14 bases left in between. CDR1 is SGDLS and CDR2 is YYNGEE in the germline V gene.

The genes are TRBV5-1 and TRBJ2-2; 13 bases map to TRBD2. The CDR3 extends over 17 amino acids. Germline CDR1 is SGHRS and CDR2 is YFSETQ. The ends lost 4 bases at V and 5 bases at J; junction bases unmatched: 8. For the CDR3, the DNA is TGCGCCAGCAGCCAACTAGCGGGGGGGCCAAGTACCGGGGAGCTGTTTTTT. Amino acids: CASSQLAGGPSTGELFF.

This chain connects TRBV27 to TRBJ2-4; D may correspond to TRBD1 or TRBD2 (5 bases each). The V gene's germline CDR1 is MNHEY and CDR2 SMNVEV (reference sequence). The CDR3 has 14 residues. The V end lost 10 bases, the J end lost 0 bases, and 13 bases lay between the germline ends. This CDR3 is CATRGAVAKNIQYF. The CDR3 DNA follows: TGTGCCACCAGAGGGGCGGTAGCCAAAAACATTCAGTACTTC.

The V and J genes are TRBV6-5 and TRBJ1-4; 7 nucleotides match TRBD1. The ends lost 10 bases at V and 0 bases at J; junction bases unmatched: 8. The CDR3 runs 15 residues. Germline values: CDR1 MNHEY, CDR2 SVGAGI. The CDR3 nucleotides read TGTGCCACACTCTTTGGACAGGCAACTAATGAAAAACTGTTTTTT. As protein: CATLFGQATNEKLFF.

This chain joins TRBV3-1 (or the pseudogene TRBV3-2) and TRBJ2-7, with D maybe TRBD1 (7 bases). This CDR3 is built from 15 residues. CDR1 is LGHDT and CDR2 is YNNKEL in the germline V gene (reference sequence). V shed 1 base and J shed 4 bases, with 14 bases lying between them. The CDR3 sequence: CASSQVSGGQYEQYF. The CDR3 DNA follows: TGTGCCAGCAGCCAAGTGTCCGGGGGACAGTACGAGCAGTACTTC.

The chain uses TRBV6-6 and TRBJ1-2; D not certain. The CDR3 loop spans 13 amino acids. Germline CDR1 is MNHNY and CDR2 is SVGAGI (reference sequence). The germline V and J ends were trimmed by 6 bases and 2 bases, with 10 bases remaining between them. The CDR3 protein is CASRRTGNYGYTF. CDR3 in DNA: TGTGCCAGCAGAAGGACGGGAAACTATGGCTACACCTTC.

The chain combines TRBV2 with TRBJ1-1, with 8 positions matching TRBD1. Germline assignment: CDR1 SNHLY and CDR2 FYNNEI. Germline trimming cut 6 bases from V and 0 bases from J; bases unmatched to any gene: 15. The CDR3 contains 18 residues. Here the CDR3 DNA reads TGTGCCAGCAGCGAAAGGACAGGGTGGGGGATAATGAACACTGAAGCTTTCTTT. It yields the protein CASSERTGWGIMNTEAFF.

The chain combines TRBV19 with TRBJ2-1, with 11 bases identical to TRBD1. CDR1 LNHDA and CDR2 SQIVND come from the germline V gene (reference sequence). The CDR3 loop spans 16 amino acids. After removal of 6 bases from V and 2 bases from J, the junction contained 6 bases not matched to a gene. The CDR3 nucleotides are TGTGCCAGTAGCTTAAAGGGACAGGGGGCCTACAATGAGCAGTTCTTC. It is translated as CASSLKGQGAYNEQFF.

This chain links TRBV18 with TRBJ2-1, with TRBD2 matching over 7 bases. The CDR3 contains 16 residues. Germline V gene data show CDR1 as KGHSH and CDR2 as LQKENI. Unmatched junction bases numbered 6, after V lost 4 bases and J lost 0 bases. CDR3 sequence reads: CASSRKLAGSYNEQFF. In DNA, the CDR3 is TGTGCCAGCTCACGCAAATTAGCGGGCTCCTACAATGAGCAGTTCTTC.

The chain has TRBV3-1 (or the pseudogene TRBV3-2) and TRBJ1-2; D may be TRBD1 (6 bases). Between the trimmed V and J ends, which lost 6 bases and 4 bases, there was a span of 15 bases. The length of the CDR3 is 14 residues. Per germline, CDR1 LGHDT and CDR2 YNNKEL (reference sequence). The CDR3 loop is CASSSNRVGYGYTF. CDR3 DNA: TGTGCCAGCAGTTCAAACAGGGTAGGCTATGGCTACACCTTC.

This rearrangement joins TRBV23-1 to TRBJ2-7, with 7 bases aligning to TRBD1. TRBV23-1 is an open reading frame whose function is uncertain. V was clipped by 5 bases and J by 2 bases; unmatched bases: 3. CDR3 length: 13 amino acids. The CDR3 reads CASSSDRAYEQYF. As DNA, the CDR3 is TGCGCCAGCAGTTCCGACAGGGCCTACGAGCAGTACTTC.

The chain has TRBV6-2 or TRBV6-3 and TRBJ1-6, with TRBD1 matching over 8 bases. The CDR3 has 16 amino acids. V lost 2 bases, J lost 4 bases, and 4 bases stayed unmatched. Germline CDR1 reads MNHEY; CDR2 reads SVGEGT. The CDR3 spells CASSYGDRRYNSPLHF. CDR3 nucleotides: TGTGCCAGCAGTTACGGGGACAGGCGTTATAATTCACCCCTCCACTTT.

This chain links TRBV18 with TRBJ1-1; D gene uncertain. The CDR3 sequence is 16 residues long. Trimming pared 3 bases from V and 2 bases from J, leaving 16 bases between. Germline V gives CDR1 KGHSH, CDR2 LQKENI. CDR3: CASSPPPTLYNTEAFF. The DNA of the CDR3 is TGTGCCAGCTCACCCCCCCCCACTCTGTATAACACTGAAGCTTTCTTT.

The chain combines TRBV2 with TRBJ2-5; TRBD1 matches at 9 bases. With V trimmed by 3 bases and J by 5 bases, 4 bases remained unmatched. This CDR3 has 14 amino acids. Germline CDR1 SNHLY, CDR2 FYNNEI. CDR3 nucleotide sequence: TGTGCCAGCAGTGAGGACAGGGGATTTGAGACCCAGTACTTC. Protein product: CASSEDRGFETQYF.

The count of this clone is one. The chain joins TRBV2 to TRBJ1-6, with a tentative D call TRBD1 (6 bases). Germline CDR1 reads SNHLY; CDR2 reads FYNNEI. Trimming removed 6 bases from V and 9 bases from J, with 18 bases in between. The CDR3 runs 15 residues. DNA for the CDR3: TGTGCCAGCAGGGCAGGGGTCGGGGCAATTTCACCCCTCCACTTT. This translates into CASRAGVGAISPLHF. Full variable domain (missing parts from reference TRBV2 and TRBJ1-6): EPEVTQTPSHQVTQMGQEVILRCVPISNHLYFYWYRQILGQKVEFLVSFYNNEISEKSEIFDDQFSVERPDGSNFTLKIRSTKLEDSAMYFCASRAGVGAISPLHFGNGTRLTVT.

There are a few counts of this clone. Other DNA variants within this sample encode the same CDR3. The chain combines TRBV18 with TRBJ2-2, with a possible D match to TRBD2 (5 bases). V lost 0 bases and J lost 5, with 7 bases in between. Germline CDR1 reads KGHSH; CDR2 reads LQKENI. The CDR3 runs to 14 residues. CDR3 nucleotides: TGTGCCAGCTCACCACCTCGAGGGACCGGGGAGCTGTTTTTT. Protein product: CASSPPRGTGELFF.

This chain joins TRBV5-6 and TRBJ1-1; a possible D gene is TRBD1 (6 bases). The CDR3 is 15 residues long. V was clipped by 0 bases and J by 4 bases, with 13 bases between them. CDR1 and CDR2 from the germline V gene are SGHDT and YYEEEE. Here the CDR3 DNA reads TGTGCCAGCAGCTTGGACAGGGTTAGGGGCACTGAAGCTTTCTTT. It is translated as CASSLDRVRGTEAFF.

The chain combines TRBV3-1 (or the pseudogene TRBV3-2) with TRBJ2-1; 11 positions agree with TRBD1. CDR1 and CDR2 (germline): LGHDT, YNNKEL (reference sequence). With 4 bases clipped from V and 3 bases from J, the junction kept 11 bases outside the gene matches. The CDR3 covers 18 residues. The chain's CDR3 is CASSPRRGQGVNYNEQFF. For the CDR3, the DNA is TGTGCCAGCAGCCCTAGGCGGGGACAGGGGGTGAACTACAATGAGCAGTTCTTC.

This chain uses TRBV7-2 with TRBJ2-1; possible D gene TRBD2, 6 bases. CDR1 SGHTA and CDR2 FQGNSA come from the germline V gene. The length of the CDR3 is 14 residues. Trimming removed 7 bases at V and 3 bases at J, with 13 bases between. CDR3 nucleotide sequence: TGTGCCAGCACCGCTATGGGGGGCTACAATGAGCAGTTCTTC. Translation: CASTAMGGYNEQFF.

The chain has TRBV29-1 and TRBJ1-4, with D possibly TRBD1 on 6 matching bases. CDR1 and CDR2 from the germline V gene are SQVTM and ANQGSEA. The germline V and J ends were trimmed by 4 bases and 2 bases, with 11 bases remaining between them. The CDR3 runs to 14 residues. CDR3 loop: CSVVGGRTNEKLFF. The CDR3 region has the DNA TGCAGCGTTGTCGGGGGGCGCACTAATGAAAAACTGTTTTTT. The whole variable domain, filled in from reference TRBV29-1 and TRBJ1-4, reads SAVISQKPSRDICQRGTSLTIQCQVDSQVTMMFWYRQQPGQSLTLIATANQGSEATYESGFVIDKFPISRPNLTFSTLTVSNMSPEDSSIYLCSVVGGRTNEKLFFGSGTQLSVL.

J is TRBJ1-6 and V is TRBV6-5; no firm D call. V lost 7 bases and J lost 6, with 16 bases in between. Germline V gives CDR1 MNHEY, CDR2 SVGAGI. The CDR3 is 15 residues long. The CDR3 nucleotides are TGTGCCAGCACCCCCACGAGGAGAACTAATTCACCCCTCCACTTT. This gives the protein CASTPTRRTNSPLHF.

V usage is TRBV5-1 and J usage is TRBJ2-3, with D tentatively TRBD1 (6 bases). The ends were cut back, 9 bases at V and 0 bases at J, with 17 bases in the middle. The length of the CDR3 is 15 residues. Germline assignment: CDR1 SGHRS and CDR2 YFSETQ. CDR3 region: CATSRSGVSTDTQYF. The CDR3 coding sequence is TGCGCCACCTCGAGGTCAGGGGTCAGCACAGATACGCAGTATTTT.

The gene calls are TRBV7-2 and TRBJ1-1; D is unresolved. The CDR3 has 14 amino acids. With 7 bases removed from V and 3 bases from J, the gap between germline ends came to 15 bases. Germline V CDR1 and CDR2: SGHTA, FQGNSA. The CDR3 bases are TGTGCCAGCACCCGACGGAGATTCGACACTGAAGCTTTCTTT. This gives the protein CASTRRRFDTEAFF.

The CDR3 region is CASSPAGNTEAFF. The CDR3 DNA sequence: TGCGCCAGCAGCCCAGCGGGGAACACTGAAGCTTTCTTT. This chain joins TRBV5-1 and TRBJ1-1, with D unresolved. Trimming removed 4 bases at V and 1 base at J, with 8 bases between. Germline V gene sequence: CDR1 SGHRS, CDR2 YFSETQ. The CDR3 consists of 13 residues.

V is TRBV6-1 and J is TRBJ1-4; a weak D match, TRBD1 (6 bases). Germline CDR1 reads MNHNS; CDR2 reads SASEGT. CDR3 size: 16 residues. V was clipped by 1 base and J by 2 bases, with 11 bases between them. Written as DNA, the CDR3 is TGTGCCAGCAGTGAAGAGGGGGGGCCTACTAATGAAAAACTGTTTTTT. This translates into CASSEEGGPTNEKLFF.

The chain employs TRBV12-3 or TRBV12-4 and TRBJ2-7; 7 bases align to TRBD1. The CDR3 consists of 11 residues. The J segment lost 11 bases and the V segment lost 5 bases, leaving 6 bases of the junction unmatched. The CDR3 sequence is CASSLTGSKYF. Here the CDR3 DNA reads TGTGCCAGCAGTCTGACAGGGTCTAAGTACTTC.

The chain recombines TRBV12-1 with TRBJ2-7; the table names TRBD1, a call not compared with the DNA. TRBV12-1 is marked as a pseudogene. There are 14 residues in the CDR3. CDR3 nucleotide sequence: TGTGCCAGCAGCGTTAACGGACAGTACTACGAGCAGTACTTC. Its protein is CASSVNGQYYEQYF.

This chain links TRBV6-5 with TRBJ2-5; 8 bases map to TRBD1. The J segment lost 2 bases and the V segment lost 6 bases, leaving 5 bases of the junction unmatched. Per germline, CDR1 MNHEY and CDR2 SVGAGI. There are 14 residues in the CDR3. The CDR3 region is CASSADRVQETQYF. CDR3 DNA sequence: TGTGCCAGCAGCGCGGACAGGGTTCAAGAGACCCAGTACTTC.

This rearrangement joins TRBV6-5 to TRBJ2-2; D perhaps matches TRBD1 (6 bases). The V end lost 6 bases, the J end lost 7 bases, and 15 bases lay between the germline ends. The CDR3 is made up of 14 amino acids. Per germline, CDR1 MNHEY and CDR2 SVGAGI. CDR3 protein: CASRPTGRGGELFF. CDR3 DNA sequence: TGTGCCAGCAGGCCGACAGGTCGTGGCGGGGAGCTGTTTTTT.

The rearrangement joins TRBV7-2 to TRBJ1-3, with D possibly matching TRBD1 (6 bases). This CDR3 contains 14 residues. CDR1 and CDR2 (germline): SGHTA, FQGNSA. Trimming removed 4 bases from V and 4 bases from J, with 11 bases in between. The chain's CDR3 is CASSSTGPGNTIYF. The CDR3 DNA is TGTGCCAGCAGCTCAACAGGGCCGGGAAACACCATATATTTT.